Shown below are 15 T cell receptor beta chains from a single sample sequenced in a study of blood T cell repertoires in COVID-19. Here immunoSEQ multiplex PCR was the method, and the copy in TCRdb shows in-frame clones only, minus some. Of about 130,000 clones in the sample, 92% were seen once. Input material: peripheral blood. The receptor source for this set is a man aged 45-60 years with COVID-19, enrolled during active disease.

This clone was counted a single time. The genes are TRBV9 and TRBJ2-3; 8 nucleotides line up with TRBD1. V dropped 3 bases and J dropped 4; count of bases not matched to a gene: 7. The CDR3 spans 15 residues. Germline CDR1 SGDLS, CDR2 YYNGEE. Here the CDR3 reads CASSDSGGMSDTQYF. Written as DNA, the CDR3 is TGTGCCAGCAGCGACTCAGGGGGCATGTCAGATACGCAGTATTTT.

The CDR3 sequence is CASSFSGVTGELFF. CDR3 DNA sequence: TGTGCCAGCAGCTTTTCCGGGGTCACCGGGGAGCTGTTTTTT. The V gene is TRBV7-2, the J gene TRBJ2-2, with a tentative D call TRBD2 (5 bases). V dropped 3 bases and J dropped 4 bases, with 9 bases sitting between them. The CDR3 loop spans 14 amino acids. CDR1 is SGHTA, CDR2 FQGNSA, per germline.

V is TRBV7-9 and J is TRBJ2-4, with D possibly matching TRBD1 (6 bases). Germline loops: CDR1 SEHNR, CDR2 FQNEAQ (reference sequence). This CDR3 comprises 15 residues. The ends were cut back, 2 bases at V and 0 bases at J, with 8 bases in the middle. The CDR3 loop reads CASSLTTGAKNIQYF. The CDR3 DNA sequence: TGTGCCAGCAGCTTAACGACAGGAGCCAAAAACATTCAGTACTTC.

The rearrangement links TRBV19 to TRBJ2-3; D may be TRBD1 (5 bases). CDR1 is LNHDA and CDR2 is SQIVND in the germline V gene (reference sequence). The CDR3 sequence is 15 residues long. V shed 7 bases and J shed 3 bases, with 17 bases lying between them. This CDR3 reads CASTPSRVPTDTQYF. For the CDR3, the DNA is TGTGCCAGTACCCCAAGCAGGGTCCCGACAGATACGCAGTATTTT.

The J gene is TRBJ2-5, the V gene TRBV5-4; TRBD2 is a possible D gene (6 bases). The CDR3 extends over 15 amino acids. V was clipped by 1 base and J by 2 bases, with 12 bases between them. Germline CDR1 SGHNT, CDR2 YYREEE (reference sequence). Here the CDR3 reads CASSLPGGLQETQYF. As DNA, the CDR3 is TGTGCCAGCAGCTTGCCCGGAGGGCTACAAGAGACCCAGTACTTC.

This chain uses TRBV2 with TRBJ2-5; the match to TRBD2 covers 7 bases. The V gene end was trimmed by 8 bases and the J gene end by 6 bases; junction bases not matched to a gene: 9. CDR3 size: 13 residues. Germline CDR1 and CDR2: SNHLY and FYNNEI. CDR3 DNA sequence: TGTGCCAGCGGGAGGGGCAGAGAAAAGACCCAGTACTTC. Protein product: CASGRGREKTQYF.

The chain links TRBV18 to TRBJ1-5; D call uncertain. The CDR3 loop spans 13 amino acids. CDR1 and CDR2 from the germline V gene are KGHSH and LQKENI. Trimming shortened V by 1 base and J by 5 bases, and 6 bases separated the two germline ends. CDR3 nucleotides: TGTGCCAGCTCACCACTGGAGGATCAGCCCCAGCATTTT. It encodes CASSPLEDQPQHF.

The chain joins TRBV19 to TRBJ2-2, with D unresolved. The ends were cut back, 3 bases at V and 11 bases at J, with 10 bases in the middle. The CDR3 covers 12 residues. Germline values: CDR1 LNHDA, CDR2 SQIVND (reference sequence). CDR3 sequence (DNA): TGTGCCAGTAGTATCCCAGGCGTAGAGCTGTTTTTT. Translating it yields CASSIPGVELFF.

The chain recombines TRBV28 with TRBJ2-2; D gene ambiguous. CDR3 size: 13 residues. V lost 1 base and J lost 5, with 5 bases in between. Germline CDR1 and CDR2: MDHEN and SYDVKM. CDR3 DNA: TGTGCCAGCAGTTTATTACATACCGGGGAGCTGTTTTTT. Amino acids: CASSLLHTGELFF.

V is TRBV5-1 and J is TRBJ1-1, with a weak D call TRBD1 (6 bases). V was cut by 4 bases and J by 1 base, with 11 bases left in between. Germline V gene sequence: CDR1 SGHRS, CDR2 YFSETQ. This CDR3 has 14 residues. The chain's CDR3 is CASSRTDRNTEAFF. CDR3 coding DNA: TGCGCCAGCAGCCGGACAGATCGGAACACTGAAGCTTTCTTT.

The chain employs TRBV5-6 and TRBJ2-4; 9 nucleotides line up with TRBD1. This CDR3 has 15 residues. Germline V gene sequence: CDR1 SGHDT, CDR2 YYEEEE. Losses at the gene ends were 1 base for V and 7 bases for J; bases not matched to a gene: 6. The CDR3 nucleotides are TGTGCCAGCAGCTTGATAGGGACAGGGAGGAACATTCAGTACTTC. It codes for CASSLIGTGRNIQYF.

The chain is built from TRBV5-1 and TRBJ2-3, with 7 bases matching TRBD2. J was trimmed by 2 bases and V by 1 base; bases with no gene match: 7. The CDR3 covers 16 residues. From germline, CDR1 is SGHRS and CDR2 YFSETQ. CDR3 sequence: CASSLKTGGLTDTQYF. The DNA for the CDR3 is TGCGCCAGCAGCTTGAAAACGGGAGGACTCACAGATACGCAGTATTTT.

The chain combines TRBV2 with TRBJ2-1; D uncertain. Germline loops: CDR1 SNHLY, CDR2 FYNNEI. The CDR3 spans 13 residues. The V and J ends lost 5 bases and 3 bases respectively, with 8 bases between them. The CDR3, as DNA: TGTGCCAGCAGTTCGACAAGCTACAATGAGCAGTTCTTC. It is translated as CASSSTSYNEQFF.

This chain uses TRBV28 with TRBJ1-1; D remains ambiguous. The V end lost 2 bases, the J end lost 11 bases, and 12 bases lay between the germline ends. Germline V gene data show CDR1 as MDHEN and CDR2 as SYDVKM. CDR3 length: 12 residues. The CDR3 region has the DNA TGTGCCAGCAGTTTACCCCCTGGAGATGCTTTCTTT. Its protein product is CASSLPPGDAFF. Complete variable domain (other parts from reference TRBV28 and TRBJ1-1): DVKVTQSSRYLVKRTGEKVFLECVQDMDHENMFWYRQDPGLGLRLIYFSYDVKMKEKGDIPEGYSVSREKKERFSLILESASTNQTSMYLCASSLPPGDAFFGQGTRLTVV.

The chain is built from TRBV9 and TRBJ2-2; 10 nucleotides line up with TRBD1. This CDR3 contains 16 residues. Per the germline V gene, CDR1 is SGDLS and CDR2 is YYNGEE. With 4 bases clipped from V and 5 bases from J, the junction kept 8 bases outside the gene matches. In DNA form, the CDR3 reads TGTGCCAGCAGCCCACCAGGACAGGGGGAAACCGGGGAGCTGTTTTTT. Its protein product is CASSPPGQGETGELFF.